Listed below are T cell receptor beta chains from one sample, sequenced in a study of metastatic and nonmetastatic thyroid tumors. TCRdb used MiXCR to call clones anew from the PCR reads. Of tens of thousands of clones in the sample, roughly an eighth were seen once. The material sequenced was tumor tissue. These receptor sequences come from a female donor with papillary thyroid cancer or a benign thyroid nodule (not recorded which). Some clones in this sample may be carry-over from other donors' samples. CDR3s include the opening cysteine and the closing phenylalanine or tryptophan. D genes are given only for firm matches. Clone size is given for some rows only: seen once, a few or many times, or a class if the clone is expanded.

CDR3aa: CASSWGQGVEGYTF
CDR3nt: TGTGCCAGCAGCTGGGGACAGGGGGTGGAGGGCTACACCTTC
v_gene: TRBV7-8
j_gene: TRBJ1-2
abundance: many
d_gene: TRBD1

CDR3aa: CSARDYKGEATEAFF
CDR3nt: TGCAGTGCTAGAGACTACAAAGGGGAGGCCACTGAAGCTTTCTTT
v_gene: TRBV20-1
j_gene: TRBJ1-1
abundance: NA
d_gene: NA

CDR3aa: CASSSTGVYTDTQYF
CDR3nt: TGTGCCAGCAGTTCGACAGGGGTTTACACAGATACGCAGTATTTT
v_gene: TRBV12-3/TRBV12-4
j_gene: TRBJ2-3
abundance: many
d_gene: TRBD1

CDR3aa: CASSEGRTQHF
CDR3nt: TGTGCCAGCAGTGAGGGGAGAACCCAGCATTTT
v_gene: TRBV27
j_gene: TRBJ1-5
abundance: many
d_gene: NA

CDR3aa: CSAGGGRAETQYF
CDR3nt: TGCAGTGCGGGAGGCGGGAGGGCAGAGACCCAGTACTTC
v_gene: TRBV20-1
j_gene: TRBJ2-5
abundance: many
d_gene: TRBD2

CDR3aa: CASFPLQYGYTF
CDR3nt: TGTGCCAGCTTCCCCTTACAGTATGGCTACACCTTC
v_gene: TRBV12-3/TRBV12-4
j_gene: TRBJ1-2
abundance: few
d_gene: NA

CDR3aa: CASSLRSGRADTQYF
CDR3nt: TGTGCCAGCAGCCTAAGGAGCGGGAGGGCGGATACGCAGTATTTT
v_gene: TRBV11-1
j_gene: TRBJ2-3
abundance: many
d_gene: TRBD2

CDR3aa: CASSQGFRTQYSYEQYF
CDR3nt: TGCGCCAGCAGCCAAGGGTTTCGGACTCAATACTCCTACGAGCAGTACTTC
v_gene: TRBV4-1
j_gene: TRBJ2-7
abundance: many
d_gene: NA

CDR3aa: CASSVSGRAKDTQYF
CDR3nt: TGTGCCAGCAGCGTTAGCGGGAGGGCCAAAGATACGCAGTATTTT
v_gene: TRBV3-1
j_gene: TRBJ2-3
abundance: many
d_gene: TRBD2

CDR3aa: CSAILVPYEQYF
CDR3nt: TGCAGTGCGATCCTAGTTCCCTACGAGCAGTACTTC
v_gene: TRBV20-1
j_gene: TRBJ2-7
abundance: many
d_gene: NA

CDR3aa: CASSEGPDRVDGYTF
CDR3nt: TGTGCCAGCAGTGAAGGACCAGACAGGGTTGACGGCTACACCTTC
v_gene: TRBV6-4
j_gene: TRBJ1-2
abundance: many
d_gene: TRBD1

CDR3aa: CASSLMSGQETQYF
CDR3nt: TGTGCCAGCAGCTTGATGTCAGGGCAAGAGACCCAGTACTTC
v_gene: TRBV5-5
j_gene: TRBJ2-5
abundance: many
d_gene: NA

CDR3aa: CASNPGPTGYNEQFF
CDR3nt: TGCGCCAGCAACCCGGGGCCAACTGGCTACAATGAGCAGTTCTTC
v_gene: TRBV5-1
j_gene: TRBJ2-1
abundance: many
d_gene: NA

CDR3aa: CSVETDRGQETQYF
CDR3nt: TGCAGCGTTGAGACGGACAGGGGTCAAGAGACCCAGTACTTC
v_gene: TRBV29-1
j_gene: TRBJ2-5
abundance: many
d_gene: TRBD1

CDR3aa: CASSQAGTGSYEQYF
CDR3nt: TGTGCCAGCAGCCAGGCCGGGACGGGGTCCTACGAGCAGTACTTC
v_gene: TRBV3-1
j_gene: TRBJ2-7
abundance: many
d_gene: NA

CDR3aa: CASSIVVGITGNTIYF
CDR3nt: TGTGCCAGTAGTATAGTGGTGGGGATTACTGGAAACACCATATATTTT
v_gene: TRBV19
j_gene: TRBJ1-3
abundance: many
d_gene: NA

CDR3aa: CASSLTATNEKLFF
CDR3nt: TGCGCCAGCAGCTTGACAGCAACTAATGAAAAACTGTTTTTT
v_gene: TRBV5-1
j_gene: TRBJ1-4
abundance: many
d_gene: NA

CDR3aa: CAWSVRSHGTDTQYF
CDR3nt: TGTGCCTGGAGTGTACGTTCCCACGGCACAGATACGCAGTATTTT
v_gene: TRBV30
j_gene: TRBJ2-3
abundance: many
d_gene: NA

CDR3aa: CASTTGGRADNEQFF
CDR3nt: TGTGCCAGCACAACGGGGGGGAGGGCCGACAATGAGCAGTTCTTC
v_gene: TRBV7-9
j_gene: TRBJ2-1
abundance: many
d_gene: TRBD2

CDR3aa: CASGGPVGGEQYF
CDR3nt: TGTGCCAGCGGCGGGCCGGTGGGGGGGGAGCAGTACTTC
v_gene: TRBV2
j_gene: TRBJ2-7
abundance: few
d_gene: TRBD2

CDR3aa: CASRSRTSGRETQYF
CDR3nt: TGTGCCAGCAGGTCCCGTACGTCGGGGCGGGAGACCCAGTACTTC
v_gene: TRBV5-6
j_gene: TRBJ2-5
abundance: NA
d_gene: NA

CDR3aa: CASSLVGAQPSNTEAFF
CDR3nt: TGTGCCAGCAGCTTAGTGGGGGCTCAACCTTCGAACACTGAAGCTTTCTTT
v_gene: TRBV7-8
j_gene: TRBJ1-1
abundance: many
d_gene: NA

CDR3aa: CASSSRASYEQYF
CDR3nt: TGTGCCAGCAGCTCACGGGCGTCCTACGAGCAGTACTTC
v_gene: TRBV11-2
j_gene: TRBJ2-7
abundance: many
d_gene: NA

CDR3aa: CASSLAGWETQYF
CDR3nt: TGTGCCAGCAGCTTAGCGGGGTGGGAGACCCAGTACTTC
v_gene: TRBV7-6
j_gene: TRBJ2-5
abundance: many
d_gene: NA

CDR3aa: CASRSTRPIFDEQFF
CDR3nt: TGTGCCAGCAGATCCACGCGACCTATTTTTGATGAGCAGTTCTTC
v_gene: TRBV6-1
j_gene: TRBJ2-1
abundance: many
d_gene: NA

CDR3aa: CVSTKGGMVTDTQYF
CDR3nt: TGTGTCAGCACGAAAGGTGGGATGGTTACAGATACGCAGTATTTT
v_gene: TRBV2
j_gene: TRBJ2-3
abundance: few
d_gene: NA

CDR3aa: CSASRKGWSYNEQFF
CDR3nt: TGCAGTGCTTCCAGGAAAGGGTGGTCCTACAATGAGCAGTTCTTC
v_gene: TRBV20-1
j_gene: TRBJ2-1
abundance: NA
d_gene: NA

CDR3aa: CASSVIARVGHEQFF
CDR3nt: TGTGCCAGCAGTGTAATAGCCCGAGTTGGCCATGAGCAGTTCTTC
v_gene: TRBV6-1
j_gene: TRBJ2-1
abundance: many
d_gene: NA

CDR3aa: CASSAILARGETQYF
CDR3nt: TGTGCCAGCAGCGCCATCCTAGCGAGAGGGGAGACCCAGTACTTC
v_gene: TRBV7-2
j_gene: TRBJ2-5
abundance: many
d_gene: NA

CDR3aa: CASSPGLAGVIDTQYF
CDR3nt: TGTGCCAGCAGTCCGGGACTAGCGGGAGTAATTGATACGCAGTATTTT
v_gene: TRBV7-3
j_gene: TRBJ2-3
abundance: many
d_gene: TRBD2

CDR3aa: CSAAERESEQFF
CDR3nt: TGCAGTGCAGCCGAGCGGGAGAGTGAGCAGTTCTTC
v_gene: TRBV20-1
j_gene: TRBJ2-1
abundance: many
d_gene: TRBD2

CDR3aa: CSARAGQEVFGYTF
CDR3nt: TGCAGTGCTAGGGCGGGTCAGGAGGTCTTTGGCTACACCTTC
v_gene: TRBV20-1
j_gene: TRBJ1-2
abundance: many
d_gene: NA

CDR3aa: CASKSGNDEQYF
CDR3nt: TGTGCCAGCAAATCGGGGAACGATGAGCAGTACTTC
v_gene: TRBV28
j_gene: TRBJ2-7
abundance: few
d_gene: NA